Listed here are 32 T cell receptor beta chains from one sample, sequenced in a study of shared clonotypes between healthy human individuals. The method was immunoSEQ multiplex PCR; TCRdb's version includes in-frame clones alone and lacks a portion of them. The table lists over 2,000,000 clones, about 94% of them singletons. CD45RO-negative, CCR7-positively selected cells formed the naive CD8 fraction, excluding terminally differentiated effector memory CD45RA+ cells. The specimen was naive CD8+ T cells from PBMCs. The receptors were gathered from a man between 18 and 29 years old in good health. Some clones in this sample may be carry-over from other donors' samples.

The count of this clone is one. The genes are TRBV12-5 and TRBJ2-1; D call uncertain. This CDR3 is 12 amino acids long. Germline values: CDR1 LGHNT, CDR2 FRNRAP. Trimming stripped 4 bases from V and 5 bases from J, with 6 bases between. The CDR3 DNA reads as TGTGCTAGTGGTTCGACGAACAATGAGCAGTTCTTC. It is translated as CASGSTNNEQFF.

CDR3 residues: CASSLWTGWSYTF. Written as DNA, the CDR3 is TGTGCCAGCAGCTTATGGACAGGGTGGTCCTACACCTTC. The chain joins TRBV7-9 to TRBJ1-2, with TRBD1 matching 8 bases. V lost 2 bases to trimming and J lost 10 bases; unmatched junction nucleotides: 6. Germline loops: CDR1 SEHNR, CDR2 FQNEAQ (reference sequence). The CDR3 has 13 residues.

The chain links TRBV30 to TRBJ2-1, with TRBD1 matching 8 bases. CDR3 length equals 13 residues. CDR1 GTSNPN and CDR2 SVGIG come from the germline V gene (reference sequence). Germline trimming cut 8 bases from V and 7 bases from J; bases unmatched to any gene: 10. CDR3 sequence: CAGSTGASNEQFF. The CDR3 DNA follows: TGTGCCGGTTCGACAGGGGCCTCGAATGAGCAGTTCTTC.

This sequence joins TRBV28 and TRBJ1-2; tentative D call: TRBD1 (5 bases). The CDR3 runs 13 residues. The germline CDR1 and CDR2 sequences are MDHEN and SYDVKM. This CDR3 reads CATGGGEGLGYTF. The CDR3 DNA is TGTGCAACGGGGGGAGGGGAGGGTCTTGGCTACACCTTC.

This sequence joins TRBV19 and TRBJ2-1; the D gene is possibly TRBD1 (5 bases). The CDR3 consists of 13 residues. Per germline, CDR1 LNHDA and CDR2 SQIVND (reference sequence). V was clipped by 2 bases and J by 6 bases, with 8 bases between them. In DNA, the CDR3 is TGTGCCAGTAGTATAATTAGGGGCAATGAGCAGTTCTTC. Its translation is CASSIIRGNEQFF.

The rearrangement joins TRBV7-9 to TRBJ2-1, with TRBD2 identical over 12 bases. J gave up 9 bases and V 5 bases, and 8 bases lay outside the gene matches. The CDR3 has 15 residues. Germline V gene sequence: CDR1 SEHNR, CDR2 FQNEAQ (reference sequence). The CDR3 reads CASSAGLAGLGEQFF. DNA of the CDR3: TGTGCCAGCAGCGCGGGACTAGCGGGCCTTGGTGAGCAGTTCTTC. Based on the CDR3 plus reference TRBV7-9 and TRBJ2-1, the full variable domain is DTGVSQNPRHKITKRGQNVTFRCDPISEHNRLYWYRQTLGQGPEFLTYFQNEAQLEKSRLLSDRFSAERPKGSFSTLEIQRTEQGDSAMYLCASSAGLAGLGEQFFGPGTRLTVL.

The chain recombines TRBV9 with TRBJ2-3; TRBD2 might be the D (6 bases). This CDR3 is built from 16 residues. The V gene lost 6 bases and the J gene lost 4 bases, with 21 bases spanning the gap. CDR1 SGDLS and CDR2 YYNGEE come from the germline V gene. As DNA, the CDR3 is TGTGCCAGCAACTGGGGTACGGGAGAGGTTGCAGATACGCAGTATTTT. Protein sequence: CASNWGTGEVADTQYF.

The chain recombines TRBV5-4 with TRBJ2-2, with TRBD2 matching over 13 bases. V shed 1 base and J 8 bases; nucleotides not matched to a gene: 5. The germline gives CDR1 SGHNT, CDR2 YYREEE (reference sequence). The CDR3 sequence is 16 residues long. The CDR3 nucleotides are TGTGCCAGCAGCTTGAATGGACTAGCGGGAGCGGGGGAGCTGTTTTTT. This codes for CASSLNGLAGAGELFF.

CDR3 residues: CASSRRDSRASHEQFF. CDR3 in DNA: TGTGCCAGCAGCCGACGGGACAGCAGGGCATCCCATGAGCAGTTCTTC. The chain couples TRBV7-9 to TRBJ2-1, with 7 bases aligning to TRBD1. J was trimmed by 8 bases and V by 5 bases; bases with no gene match: 15. The CDR3 runs to 16 residues. Germline CDR1 is SEHNR and CDR2 is FQNEAQ (reference sequence).

J is TRBJ2-7 and V is TRBV28, with 7 bases fitting TRBD1. The CDR3 spans 17 residues. Trimming removed 5 bases from V and 7 bases from J; junction bases left unmatched: 20. In germline, CDR1 is MDHEN, CDR2 SYDVKM. CDR3: CASSTPKGGEIAGEQYF. The DNA for the CDR3 is TGTGCCAGCAGTACCCCGAAAGGGGGCGAAATCGCTGGGGAGCAGTACTTC.

J is TRBJ2-1 and V is TRBV5-6, with TRBD2 matching over 13 bases. V lost 3 bases to trimming and J lost 16 bases; unmatched junction nucleotides: 7. The germline V gene encodes CDR1 SGHDT and CDR2 YYEEEE. The CDR3 length is 13 residues. In DNA form, the CDR3 reads TGTGCCAGCAGCTCGGGACTAGCGGGACTACCCTTCTTC. Translated, it gives CASSSGLAGLPFF.

The CDR3 loop is CASSPSLAGSYNEQFF. The CDR3 nucleotides are TGTGCCAGCAGCCCCAGCCTAGCAGGCTCCTACAATGAGCAGTTCTTC. This chain joins TRBV7-8 and TRBJ2-1; the D gene is possibly TRBD2 (5 bases). Per the germline V gene, CDR1 is SGHVS and CDR2 is FQNEAQ. The CDR3 runs to 16 residues. V lost 5 bases and J 0 bases, leaving 14 bases between the germline ends. Filled out from reference TRBV7-8 and TRBJ2-1, the complete variable domain reads GAGVSQSPRYKVAKRGQDVALRCDPISGHVSLFWYQQALGQGPEFLTYFQNEAQLDKSGLPSDRFFAERPEGSVSTLKIQRTQQEDSAVYLCASSPSLAGSYNEQFFGPGTRLTVL.

This clone has just a few counts. The chain carries TRBV27 and TRBJ2-7; perhaps TRBD2 as D (5 bases). This CDR3 has 11 residues. V shed 4 bases and J shed 5 bases, with 6 bases lying between them. Germline loops: CDR1 MNHEY, CDR2 SMNVEV (reference sequence). The CDR3 DNA reads TGTGCCAGCAGTTACGGGAACGAGCAGTACTTC. Its translation: CASSYGNEQYF.

This sequence joins TRBV29-1 and TRBJ1-3, with D unresolved. The CDR3 covers 12 residues. Deletions cut 7 bases from V and 0 bases from J, with 7 bases between. The V gene's germline CDR1 is SQVTM and CDR2 ANQGSEA. The CDR3 sequence: CSATYSGNTIYF. Here the CDR3 DNA reads TGCAGCGCCACCTACTCTGGAAACACCATATATTTT.

This clone showed up just once. This sequence joins TRBV9 and TRBJ2-2; D perhaps matches TRBD1 (6 bases). This CDR3 comprises 15 residues. The V end lost 4 bases, the J end lost 1 base, and 11 bases lay between the germline ends. The germline gives CDR1 SGDLS, CDR2 YYNGEE. CDR3 amino acids: CASSTRTENTGELFF. CDR3 sequence (DNA): TGTGCCAGCAGCACTCGGACAGAGAACACCGGGGAGCTGTTTTTT.

The chain employs TRBV9 and TRBJ2-3, with TRBD2 as a possible D gene (5 bases). The CDR3 has 13 residues. Germline V lookup: CDR1 SGDLS, CDR2 YYNGEE. V lost 3 bases and J lost 6, with 11 bases in between. The DNA for the CDR3 is TGTGCCAGCAGCGCCATCCCGGGGGATACGCAGTATTTT. Residues: CASSAIPGDTQYF.

The chain uses TRBV27 and TRBJ1-1, with D perhaps TRBD1 (6 bases). This CDR3 spans 14 amino acids. V lost 6 bases and J lost 1, with 12 bases in between. Per germline, CDR1 MNHEY and CDR2 SMNVEV (reference sequence). The CDR3 coding sequence is TGTGCCAGCAGGGCCGACAGGACGAACACTGAAGCTTTCTTT. It yields the protein CASRADRTNTEAFF.

The chain has TRBV4-3 and TRBJ1-1; the D gene is possibly TRBD1 (6 bases). The CDR3 covers 14 residues. Germline-derived CDR1 and CDR2 are LGHNA and YSLEER. The ends were cut back, 4 bases at V and 7 bases at J, with 16 bases in the middle. The CDR3 loop reads CASSPFLGQYEAFF. The CDR3 bases are TGCGCCAGCAGCCCATTCTTAGGACAGTATGAAGCTTTCTTT.

The V call is TRBV18, the J call TRBJ2-7, with 8 bases lining up with TRBD1. The CDR3 runs 13 residues. V shed 5 bases, J shed 6 bases, and the junction held 6 bases outside the gene matches. Germline V gives CDR1 KGHSH, CDR2 LQKENI. The CDR3 protein is CASSSTGGREQYF. CDR3 coding DNA: TGTGCCAGCTCATCCACAGGGGGACGCGAGCAGTACTTC.

J is TRBJ2-1 and V is TRBV6-5; perhaps TRBD2 as D (5 bases). Germline CDR1 is MNHEY and CDR2 is SVGAGI. The ends were cut back, 6 bases at V and 9 bases at J, with 15 bases in the middle. This CDR3 has 13 amino acids. The CDR3 loop reads CASSRTGVGEQFF. CDR3 nucleotides: TGTGCCAGCAGCCGTACCGGGGTGGGTGAGCAGTTCTTC.

Comment on this clone: Distinct nucleotide sequences in the sample also encode this CDR3. The chain has TRBV27 and TRBJ2-7; TRBD2 might be the D (5 bases). This CDR3 has 12 residues. Germline V lookup: CDR1 MNHEY, CDR2 SMNVEV (reference sequence). With 6 bases removed from V and 3 bases from J, the gap between germline ends came to 9 bases. The CDR3 DNA reads TGTGCCAGCAGCCCCGAGGGCTACGAGCAGTACTTC. Amino acid sequence: CASSPEGYEQYF.

This chain links TRBV4-3 with TRBJ2-3, with D unclear. This CDR3 has 15 residues. Germline values: CDR1 LGHNA, CDR2 YSLEER. The ends were cut back, 0 bases at V and 0 bases at J, with 7 bases in the middle. The chain's CDR3 is CASSQEVASTDTQYF. CDR3 DNA: TGCGCCAGCAGCCAAGAAGTGGCCAGCACAGATACGCAGTATTTT.

This chain uses TRBV10-3 with TRBJ2-1, with 9 bases lining up with TRBD2. Germline CDR1 is ENHRY and CDR2 is SYGVKD. V lost 5 bases and J lost 5; bases outside the gene matches: 4. The CDR3 loop spans 14 amino acids. The CDR3 region is CAISWTSENNEQFF. CDR3 in DNA: TGTGCCATCAGTTGGACTAGCGAGAACAATGAGCAGTTCTTC.

The rearrangement links TRBV28 to TRBJ2-3; D unclear. V lost 5 bases and J 7 bases, leaving 4 bases between the germline ends. The CDR3 sequence is 10 residues long. Germline V lookup: CDR1 MDHEN, CDR2 SYDVKM. CDR3 bases: TGTGCCAGCAGTGATCATACGCAGTATTTT. Translated, it gives CASSDHTQYF.

The chain employs TRBV6-5 and TRBJ2-1; the match to TRBD2 covers 11 bases. The CDR3 consists of 14 residues. Germline CDR1 and CDR2: MNHEY and SVGAGI. V was pared by 6 bases and J by 5 bases, with 3 bases of the junction left unmatched. The DNA for the CDR3 is TGTGCCAGCAGGACTAGCGGGACCCACAATGAGCAGTTCTTC. Amino acid sequence: CASRTSGTHNEQFF.

The chain uses TRBV28 and TRBJ1-2; maybe TRBD1 (6 bases). This CDR3 spans 15 amino acids. The V gene's germline CDR1 is MDHEN and CDR2 SYDVKM. Trimming took 2 bases from V and 4 from J, leaving 14 bases between them. In nucleotides, the CDR3 is TGTGCCAGCAGTTTAGACCGGGGGCGCTTCTATGGCTACACCTTC. It translates to CASSLDRGRFYGYTF.

The chain combines TRBV2 with TRBJ2-7; the D gene could be TRBD1 or TRBD2 (5 bases each). The V gene's germline CDR1 is SNHLY and CDR2 FYNNEI. V lost 2 bases and J lost 2, with 13 bases in between. The CDR3 runs to 15 residues. The CDR3, as DNA: TGTGCCAGCAGTGAAACTAGGCAGGGAACCTACGAGCAGTACTTC. It yields the protein CASSETRQGTYEQYF.

V usage is TRBV30 and J usage is TRBJ2-7; tentatively, D is TRBD1 or TRBD2 (5 bases each). Trimming stripped 5 bases from V and 2 bases from J, with 10 bases between. CDR3 length: 12 residues. The germline gives CDR1 GTSNPN, CDR2 SVGIG (reference sequence). In DNA form, the CDR3 reads TGTGCCTGGGGAGTGGGGGCCTACGAGCAGTACTTC. Translation: CAWGVGAYEQYF.

This sequence joins TRBV30 and TRBJ2-1, with 9 bases aligning to TRBD1. The CDR3 loop spans 14 amino acids. The J segment lost 7 bases and the V segment lost 0 bases, leaving 4 bases of the junction unmatched. Germline loops: CDR1 GTSNPN, CDR2 SVGIG (reference sequence). CDR3 sequence reads: CAWSVGTGRNEQFF. CDR3 nucleotides: TGTGCCTGGAGTGTGGGGACAGGGCGTAATGAGCAGTTCTTC. Variable domain in full (rest from reference TRBV30 and TRBJ2-1): SQTIHQWPATLVQPVGSPLSLECTVEGTSNPNLYWYRQAAGRGLQLLFYSVGIGQISSEVPQNLSASRPQDRQFILSSKKLLLSDSGFYLCAWSVGTGRNEQFFGPGTRLTVL.

The J gene is TRBJ1-5, the V gene TRBV4-1; D unresolved. The CDR3 covers 14 residues. The V end lost 0 bases, the J end lost 7 bases, and 10 bases lay between the germline ends. The germline V gene has CDR1 MGHRA and CDR2 YSYEKL. The CDR3 loop reads CASSQDHGGQPQHF. DNA of the CDR3: TGCGCCAGCAGCCAAGATCATGGAGGGCAGCCCCAGCATTTT.

The chain employs TRBV29-1 and TRBJ1-2; D gene ambiguous. The CDR3 sequence is 13 residues long. Between the trimmed V and J ends, which lost 3 bases and 4 bases, there was a span of 12 bases. CDR1 and CDR2 from the germline V gene are SQVTM and ANQGSEA. The DNA of the CDR3 is TGCAGCGTTGAGAGTCGGAATTTCTATGGCTACACCTTC. Protein product: CSVESRNFYGYTF.

The rearrangement links TRBV19 to TRBJ2-3; D not certain. CDR1 is LNHDA, CDR2 SQIVND, per germline (reference sequence). This CDR3 contains 8 residues. V lost 5 bases and J 13 bases, leaving 4 bases between the germline ends. For the CDR3, the DNA is TGTGCCAGTAGTCTGGAGTATTTT. The encoded protein is CASSLEYF.